This TCR beta chain derives from a study of chemoradiotherapy in HPV16-positive cancers. Samples were taken several times over chemoradiotherapy. On this clone itself: Its antigen is not identified.

Notes on the study in general: During treatment, candidate HPV-specific clones and E7-related motifs expanded in tumor. HPV-responsive T-cell expansion during chemoradiotherapy was linked to improved recurrence-free survival in HPV16-positive patients. HPV-specific T cells were functionally defined from only a couple of HPV16-positive patients.

The CDR3 is made up of 14 amino acids. In germline, CDR1 is KGHSH, CDR2 LQKENI. V was shortened by 1 base and J by 3 bases, with 9 bases between the two germline ends. Here immunoSEQ multiplex PCR was the method, and the copy in TCRdb shows in-frame clones only, minus some. The repertoire includes approximately 20,000 clones, approximately 83% of them detected once, and around 4.4% sits in the top ten. The chain joins TRBV18 to TRBJ2-5; perhaps TRBD2 as D (7 bases). The origin of this receptor is a human donor with HPV-associated anogenital cancer. Sample: blood, taken from a patient who underwent chemoradiotherapy. The CDR3, as DNA: TGTGCCAGCTCACCACAAGGGGGGGAAGAGACCCAGTACTTC. It is translated as CASSPQGGEETQYF.